The entry below describes one T cell receptor (beta chain). This sample's treatment: oral pan-JAK inhibitor, 5-10 mg twice daily. These data come from a study of CD8+ T cells in alopecia areata. As the sequencing template, cDNA was produced by extracting RNA and reverse transcribing it. Sequencing used immunoSEQ multiplex PCR; TCRdb keeps in-frame clones, though not all of them. The top ten clones hold around 4% of a sample with 200,000 to 250,000 clones, about 64% of them seen once. CDR1 SGHRS and CDR2 YFSETQ come from the germline V gene. Trimming cost V 2 bases and J 3 bases, with 11 bases left between them. This CDR3 is 14 amino acids long.

The chain recombines TRBV5-1 with TRBJ2-5; the D is unclear. The source is a human donor with alopecia areata. The source was CD4+ T cells sorted from blood, collected at week 4, from a patient treated with tofacitinib. The CDR3 DNA is TGCGCCAGCAGCTTCGCATCTCCGGAAGAGACCCAGTACTTC. It translates to CASSFASPEETQYF. Together with reference TRBV5-1 and TRBJ2-5, the CDR3 gives the full variable domain: KAGVTQTPRYLIKTRGQQVTLSCSPISGHRSVSWYQQTPGQGLQFLFEYFSETQRNKGNFPGRFSGRQFSNSRSEMNVSTLELGDSALYLCASSFASPEETQYFGPGTRLLVL.